Shown below are 30 T cell receptor beta chains from a single sample sequenced in a study of T cell responses to AZD1222 COVID-19 vaccine. Some clones are missing from TCRdb's copy, which holds only in-frame ones; the method was immunoSEQ multiplex PCR. The sample lists about 120,000 clones, 70% to 90% seen once, with 2% to 2.5% in the top ten. The source was peripheral blood, collected on day 0 of AZD1222 vaccination. Every receptor here comes from an adult in good health.

The chain has TRBV2 and TRBJ1-1; D gene ambiguous. The CDR3 runs 13 residues. Trimming left V 4 bases short and J 1 base short, with 7 bases between. Germline-derived CDR1 and CDR2 are SNHLY and FYNNEI. For the CDR3, the DNA is TGTGCCAGCAGTGGCGTGGGGAACACTGAAGCTTTCTTT. It yields the protein CASSGVGNTEAFF.

The V gene is TRBV19, the J gene TRBJ2-7, with 8 bases identical to TRBD1. This CDR3 has 14 residues. The germline V gene has CDR1 LNHDA and CDR2 SQIVND (reference sequence). V lost 6 bases, J lost 8 bases, and 12 bases stayed unmatched. This CDR3 reads CASRPGTGYDKQYF. The CDR3 nucleotides read TGTGCCAGTAGACCAGGGACAGGTTACGACAAGCAGTACTTC.

The rearrangement links TRBV5-1 to TRBJ2-5, with TRBD2 identical over 10 bases. Germline assignment: CDR1 SGHRS and CDR2 YFSETQ. The CDR3 consists of 12 residues. The V segment lost 5 bases and the J segment 9 bases; nucleotides outside the gene matches: 4. The CDR3 protein is CASREAGGAQYF. The CDR3 DNA is TGCGCCAGCAGGGAAGCGGGAGGGGCCCAGTACTTC. Using reference TRBV5-1 and TRBJ2-5 for the parts outside the CDR3, the full variable domain is KAGVTQTPRYLIKTRGQQVTLSCSPISGHRSVSWYQQTPGQGLQFLFEYFSETQRNKGNFPGRFSGRQFSNSRSEMNVSTLELGDSALYLCASREAGGAQYFGPGTRLLVL.

The rearrangement uses TRBV10-3 and TRBJ2-2; TRBD2 aligns across 9 bases. Germline CDR1 ENHRY, CDR2 SYGVKD. This CDR3 spans 16 amino acids. V lost 4 bases and J lost 7; bases outside the gene matches: 10. CDR3 sequence: CAISVVSGSLGGELFF. Here the CDR3 DNA reads TGTGCCATCAGTGTGGTTAGCGGGAGCTTGGGCGGGGAGCTGTTTTTT.

This clone was picked up a small number of times. The chain couples TRBV11-1 to TRBJ2-3; D not certain. Germline-derived CDR1 and CDR2 are SGHAT and FQDESV (reference sequence). The V and J ends lost 5 bases and 1 base respectively, with 16 bases between them. The CDR3 runs 16 residues. The CDR3 region is CASSRRPPLGTDTQYF. The CDR3 region has the DNA TGTGCCAGCAGCCGCAGACCTCCGTTGGGCACAGATACGCAGTATTTT.

The J gene is TRBJ2-5, the V gene TRBV19; 9 bases are shared with TRBD1. CDR3 length equals 15 residues. Germline lookup yields CDR1 LNHDA and CDR2 SQIVND (reference sequence). V lost 4 bases to trimming and J lost 5 bases; unmatched junction nucleotides: 8. The CDR3 is CASSKGQGHRETQYF. The CDR3 DNA reads TGTGCCAGTAGTAAAGGACAGGGGCATAGGGAGACCCAGTACTTC.

The rearrangement uses TRBV5-6 and TRBJ1-2; 7 nucleotides agree with TRBD1. Losses at the gene ends were 2 bases for V and 4 bases for J; bases not matched to a gene: 8. Germline values: CDR1 SGHDT, CDR2 YYEEEE. The CDR3 length is 15 residues. The CDR3 DNA reads TGTGCCAGCAGCTTAGGGGGACAGAACAGCTATGGCTACACCTTC. Translating gives CASSLGGQNSYGYTF.

The rearrangement links TRBV9 to TRBJ2-1; D is unresolved. In germline, CDR1 is SGDLS, CDR2 YYNGEE. There are 11 residues in the CDR3. V was pared by 9 bases and J by 6 bases, with 10 bases between. In DNA form, the CDR3 reads TGTGCCATCGGACCGTCCAATGAGCAGTTCTTC. Encoded protein: CAIGPSNEQFF. Supplemented by reference TRBV9 and TRBJ2-1, the full variable domain reads DSGVTQTPKHLITATGQRVTLRCSPRSGDLSVYWYQQSLDQGLQFLIQYYNGEERAKGNILERFSAQQFPDLHSELNLSSLELGDSALYFCAIGPSNEQFFGPGTRLTVL.

The chain recombines TRBV25-1 with TRBJ2-3, with 11 bases that match TRBD1. This CDR3 region has 16 residues. CDR1 and CDR2 (germline): MGHDK, SYGVNS. The J segment lost 1 base and the V segment lost 4 bases, leaving 4 bases of the junction unmatched. In nucleotides, the CDR3 is TGTGCCAGCAGTGGGGACAGGGGGTTTGGCACAGATACGCAGTATTTT. Translating gives CASSGDRGFGTDTQYF.

The chain is built from TRBV3-1 (or the pseudogene TRBV3-2) and TRBJ1-1; D ambiguous. CDR1 is LGHDT and CDR2 is YNNKEL in the germline V gene (reference sequence). V lost 2 bases, J lost 3 bases, and 10 bases lay in between. This CDR3 is built from 14 residues. CDR3 sequence (DNA): TGTGCCAGCAGCCAACGGGCCAGACACACTGAAGCTTTCTTT. Amino acid sequence: CASSQRARHTEAFF.

The rearrangement uses TRBV27 and TRBJ1-1; D call uncertain. Trimming took 6 bases from V and 4 from J, leaving 9 bases between them. Germline V CDR1 and CDR2: MNHEY, SMNVEV (reference sequence). The CDR3 extends over 12 amino acids. As DNA, the CDR3 is TGTGCCAGCAGCGTGGGCGGCACTGAAGCTTTCTTT. Amino acid sequence: CASSVGGTEAFF.

This chain links TRBV5-1 with TRBJ1-2; possibly TRBD1 for D (5 bases). From germline, CDR1 is SGHRS and CDR2 YFSETQ. This CDR3 is built from 14 residues. Trimming left V 0 bases short and J 4 bases short, with 10 bases between. The chain's CDR3 is CASSLEGEGYGYTF. The CDR3 region has the DNA TGCGCCAGCAGCTTGGAAGGGGAAGGCTATGGCTACACCTTC.

The V call is TRBV19, the J call TRBJ1-3; D gene uncertain. Germline CDR1 and CDR2: LNHDA and SQIVND (reference sequence). The CDR3 sequence is 14 residues long. V was shortened by 3 bases and J by 3 bases, with 9 bases between the two germline ends. CDR3 region: CASSINGVGNTIYF. CDR3 nucleotides: TGTGCCAGTAGTATTAACGGGGTTGGAAACACCATATATTTT.

This chain uses TRBV5-1 with TRBJ2-5; 7 bases line up with TRBD1. CDR3 length equals 16 residues. J gave up 0 bases and V 0 bases, and 5 bases lay outside the gene matches. CDR1 SGHRS and CDR2 YFSETQ come from the germline V gene. The CDR3 DNA is TGCGCCAGCAGCTTGGGGGCCACAGGGGACCAAGAGACCCAGTACTTC. Its protein is CASSLGATGDQETQYF.

V usage is TRBV5-6 and J usage is TRBJ2-7, with TRBD1 as a possible D gene (6 bases). This CDR3 comprises 12 residues. The germline CDR1 and CDR2 sequences are SGHDT and YYEEEE. Trimming took off 4 bases at V and 3 bases at J, with 8 bases between the two ends. The CDR3 protein is CASSVQGYEQYF. The CDR3 bases are TGTGCCAGCAGCGTACAGGGCTACGAGCAGTACTTC.

This chain connects TRBV2 to TRBJ1-1; D call uncertain. The CDR3 contains 13 residues. Trimming shortened V by 4 bases and J by 3 bases, and 9 bases separated the two germline ends. CDR1 SNHLY and CDR2 FYNNEI come from the germline V gene. The CDR3 DNA sequence: TGTGCCAGCAGTGGGGCGTTTTACACTGAAGCTTTCTTT. Translating it yields CASSGAFYTEAFF.

This clone was recorded once. This chain uses TRBV27 with TRBJ2-2; TRBD2 agrees at 8 bases. Germline V gene data show CDR1 as MNHEY and CDR2 as SMNVEV (reference sequence). The CDR3 loop spans 15 amino acids. The V gene end was trimmed by 6 bases and the J gene end by 4 bases; junction bases not matched to a gene: 7. CDR3: CASRGLAGFTGELFF. CDR3 nucleotides: TGTGCCAGCAGGGGGCTAGCGGGTTTCACCGGGGAGCTGTTTTTT.

V gene TRBV5-1 combines with J gene TRBJ2-1, with 8 bases identical to TRBD1. Germline CDR1 SGHRS, CDR2 YFSETQ. The J segment lost 0 bases and the V segment lost 5 bases, leaving 4 bases of the junction unmatched. CDR3 length: 15 residues. The CDR3 protein is CASRPTGGSYNEQFF. DNA for the CDR3: TGCGCCAGCAGACCCACAGGGGGCTCCTACAATGAGCAGTTCTTC.

V and J are TRBV30 and TRBJ2-3; 13 bases are a match to TRBD2. From germline, CDR1 is GTSNPN and CDR2 SVGIG (reference sequence). With V trimmed by 0 bases and J by 2 bases, 2 bases remained unmatched. This CDR3 is 16 amino acids long. The CDR3 region is CAWSVGTSGTTDTQYF. Here the CDR3 DNA reads TGTGCCTGGAGTGTAGGGACTAGCGGGACCACAGATACGCAGTATTTT.

The V call is TRBV3-1 (or the pseudogene TRBV3-2), the J call TRBJ1-1; possibly TRBD1 for D (6 bases). V lost 5 bases, J lost 1 base, and 14 bases lay in between. There are 15 residues in the CDR3. Germline V gives CDR1 LGHDT, CDR2 YNNKEL (reference sequence). The chain's CDR3 is CASSSVRGWNTEAFF. The CDR3 DNA sequence: TGTGCCAGCAGCTCTGTCAGGGGCTGGAACACTGAAGCTTTCTTT.

The chain couples TRBV4-2 to TRBJ2-3; 14 bases agree with TRBD2. CDR3 length equals 16 residues. The ends lost 3 bases at V and 6 bases at J; junction bases unmatched: 5. Germline CDR1 LGHNA, CDR2 YNFKEQ. CDR3 in DNA: TGTGCCAGCAGCCAGGGGACTAGCGGGAGTACCGATACGCAGTATTTT. It is translated as CASSQGTSGSTDTQYF.

The rearrangement uses TRBV11-3 and TRBJ2-7, with 7 bases that match TRBD1. With V trimmed by 3 bases and J by 4 bases, 3 bases remained unmatched. Germline CDR1 SGHNT, CDR2 YENEEA. The CDR3 sequence is 13 residues long. Here the CDR3 reads CASSFYRGYEQYF. For the CDR3, the DNA is TGTGCCAGCAGCTTTTACAGGGGTTACGAGCAGTACTTC.

The DNA for the CDR3 is TGTGCCAGCAGCTTGGGAAGGGGGCTCCTATATACGCAGTATTTT. Its translation is CASSLGRGLLYTQYF. This chain connects TRBV5-8 to TRBJ2-3, with 7 positions matching TRBD1. Germline CDR1 is SGHTS and CDR2 is YDEGEE. The CDR3 contains 15 residues. With 0 bases clipped from V and 7 bases from J, the junction kept 8 bases outside the gene matches.

CDR3 nucleotide sequence: TGTGCCAGCAGTTGGGGACTTGGAAACACCATATATTTT. It specifies CASSWGLGNTIYF. The chain joins TRBV28 to TRBJ1-3, with D perhaps TRBD1 (5 bases). This CDR3 region has 13 residues. The V gene lost 4 bases and the J gene lost 3 bases, with 7 bases spanning the gap. CDR1 and CDR2 from the germline V gene are MDHEN and SYDVKM. Based on the CDR3 plus reference TRBV28 and TRBJ1-3, the full variable domain is DVKVTQSSRYLVKRTGEKVFLECVQDMDHENMFWYRQDPGLGLRLIYFSYDVKMKEKGDIPEGYSVSREKKERFSLILESASTNQTSMYLCASSWGLGNTIYFGEGSWLTVV.

The J gene is TRBJ2-1, the V gene TRBV11-2; D not certain. The CDR3 has 15 residues. Germline V gives CDR1 SGHAT, CDR2 FQNNGV. V was clipped by 8 bases and J by 0 bases, with 14 bases between them. In DNA form, the CDR3 reads TGTGCCAGCTGGAACACGGGCGCCTCCTACAATGAGCAGTTCTTC. It yields the protein CASWNTGASYNEQFF.

The rearrangement links TRBV9 to TRBJ1-1; D possibly corresponds to TRBD1 (5 bases). V was clipped by 4 bases and J by 5 bases, with 18 bases between them. Per germline, CDR1 SGDLS and CDR2 YYNGEE. The CDR3 spans 15 residues. Here the CDR3 reads CASSLREWGGTEAFF. DNA of the CDR3: TGTGCCAGCAGCTTACGTGAGTGGGGCGGAACTGAAGCTTTCTTT. Full variable domain (remainder filled in from reference TRBV9 and TRBJ1-1): DSGVTQTPKHLITATGQRVTLRCSPRSGDLSVYWYQQSLDQGLQFLIQYYNGEERAKGNILERFSAQQFPDLHSELNLSSLELGDSALYFCASSLREWGGTEAFFGQGTRLTVV.

J is TRBJ2-7 and V is TRBV6-1; tentative D call: TRBD2 (6 bases). The CDR3 extends over 18 amino acids. The ends were cut back, 0 bases at V and 0 bases at J, with 18 bases in the middle. Per the germline V gene, CDR1 is MNHNS and CDR2 is SASEGT. CDR3 amino acids: CASSEALFEDYRSYEQYF. The CDR3 DNA is TGTGCCAGCAGTGAAGCGCTTTTCGAGGACTACCGCTCCTACGAGCAGTACTTC.

The DNA for the CDR3 is TGTGCCAGCATGGGAGGGCCCCTCGAGCAGTACTTC. Its translation: CASMGGPLEQYF. The chain employs TRBV27 and TRBJ2-7; 7 nucleotides line up with TRBD2. There are 12 residues in the CDR3. J gave up 6 bases and V 7 bases, and 6 bases lay outside the gene matches. Germline V lookup: CDR1 MNHEY, CDR2 SMNVEV (reference sequence).

This chain connects TRBV6-9 to TRBJ2-7, with 8 bases that match TRBD2. The CDR3 consists of 14 residues. V lost 4 bases and J lost 5; bases outside the gene matches: 7. Per the germline V gene, CDR1 is MNHGY and CDR2 is SVAAGI. The CDR3 bases are TGTGCCAGCAGTTTCCCGGGGGGGCTGGACGAGCAGTACTTC. This gives the protein CASSFPGGLDEQYF.

The chain employs TRBV10-2 and TRBJ1-1; no clear D gene. CDR1 is WSHSY, CDR2 SAAADI, per germline. This CDR3 has 12 residues. The V gene lost 4 bases and the J gene lost 1 base, with 4 bases spanning the gap. The CDR3 spells CASSGGNTEAFF. CDR3 bases: TGCGCCAGCAGTGGGGGGAACACTGAAGCTTTCTTT.